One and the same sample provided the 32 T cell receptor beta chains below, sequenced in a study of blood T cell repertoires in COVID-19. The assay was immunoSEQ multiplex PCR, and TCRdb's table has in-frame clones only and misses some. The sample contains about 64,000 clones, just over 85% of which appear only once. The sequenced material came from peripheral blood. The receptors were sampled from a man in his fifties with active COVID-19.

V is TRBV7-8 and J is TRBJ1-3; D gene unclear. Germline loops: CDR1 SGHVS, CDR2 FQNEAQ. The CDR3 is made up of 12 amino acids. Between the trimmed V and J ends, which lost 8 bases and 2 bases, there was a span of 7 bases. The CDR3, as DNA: TGTGCCAGCGGCCAGCCTGGAAACACCATATATTTT. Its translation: CASGQPGNTIYF.

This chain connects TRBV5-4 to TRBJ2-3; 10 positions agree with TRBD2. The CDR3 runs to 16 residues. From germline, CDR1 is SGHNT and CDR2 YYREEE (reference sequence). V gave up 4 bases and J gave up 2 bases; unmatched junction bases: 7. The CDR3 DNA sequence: TGTGCCAGCAGCCGTGGACTAGCGGAAGACACAGATACGCAGTATTTT. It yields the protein CASSRGLAEDTDTQYF.

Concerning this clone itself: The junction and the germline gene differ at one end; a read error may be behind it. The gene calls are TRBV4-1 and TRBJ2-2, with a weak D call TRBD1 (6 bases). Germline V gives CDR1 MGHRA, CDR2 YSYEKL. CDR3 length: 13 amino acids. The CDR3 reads CASSLGAVGKLFF. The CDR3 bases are TGCGCCAGCAGCCTGGGGGCTGTCGGGAAGCTGTTTTTT.

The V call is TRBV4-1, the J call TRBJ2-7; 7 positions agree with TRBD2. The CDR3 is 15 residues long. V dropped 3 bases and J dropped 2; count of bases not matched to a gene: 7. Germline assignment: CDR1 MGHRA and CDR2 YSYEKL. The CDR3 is CASSQVARETYEQYF. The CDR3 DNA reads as TGCGCCAGCAGCCAGGTCGCGCGGGAGACCTACGAGCAGTACTTC.

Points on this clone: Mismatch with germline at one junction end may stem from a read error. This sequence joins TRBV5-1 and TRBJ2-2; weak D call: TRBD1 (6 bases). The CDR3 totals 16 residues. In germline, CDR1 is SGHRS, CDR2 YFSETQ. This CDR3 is CASSISTTGNAGELFF. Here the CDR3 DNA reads TGCGCCAGCAGCATTTCCACAACAGGGAACGCCGGGGAGCTGTTTTTT.

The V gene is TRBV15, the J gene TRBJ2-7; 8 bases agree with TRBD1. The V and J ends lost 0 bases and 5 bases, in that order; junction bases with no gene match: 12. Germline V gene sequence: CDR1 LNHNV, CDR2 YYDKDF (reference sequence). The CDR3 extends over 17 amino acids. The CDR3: CATSRERGQGALDEQYF. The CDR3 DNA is TGTGCCACCAGCAGAGAAAGGGGGCAGGGGGCGTTGGACGAGCAGTACTTC.

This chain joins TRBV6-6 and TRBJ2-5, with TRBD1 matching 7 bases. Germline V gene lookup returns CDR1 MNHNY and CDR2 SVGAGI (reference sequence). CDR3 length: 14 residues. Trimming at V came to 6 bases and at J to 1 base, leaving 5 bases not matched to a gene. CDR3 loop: CASSPTGAQETQYF. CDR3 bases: TGTGCCAGCAGCCCTACAGGGGCCCAAGAGACCCAGTACTTC.

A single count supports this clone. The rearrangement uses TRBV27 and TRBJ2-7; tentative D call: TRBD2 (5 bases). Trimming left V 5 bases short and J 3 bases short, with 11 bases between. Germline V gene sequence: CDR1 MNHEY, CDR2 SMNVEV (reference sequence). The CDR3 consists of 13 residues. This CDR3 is CASSRREYYEQYF. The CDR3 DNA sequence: TGTGCCAGCAGTCGACGGGAATACTACGAGCAGTACTTC.

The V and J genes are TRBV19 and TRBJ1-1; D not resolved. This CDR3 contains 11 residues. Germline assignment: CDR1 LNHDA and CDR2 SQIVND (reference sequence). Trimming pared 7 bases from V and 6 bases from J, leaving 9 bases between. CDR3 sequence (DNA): TGTGCCAGTAACGACATTTCTGAAGCTTTCTTT. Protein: CASNDISEAFF.

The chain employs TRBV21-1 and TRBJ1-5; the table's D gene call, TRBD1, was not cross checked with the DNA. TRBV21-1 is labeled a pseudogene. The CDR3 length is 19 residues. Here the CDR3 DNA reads TGTGCCAGCAGCATCCCTTCGACAGGGGGAGATTATAGCAATCAGCCCCAGCATTTT. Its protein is CASSIPSTGGDYSNQPQHF.

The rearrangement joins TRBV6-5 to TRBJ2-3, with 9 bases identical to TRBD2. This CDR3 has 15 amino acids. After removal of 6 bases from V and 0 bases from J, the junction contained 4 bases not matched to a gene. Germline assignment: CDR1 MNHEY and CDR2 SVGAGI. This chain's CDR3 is CASRGLAGSTDTQYF. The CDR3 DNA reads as TGTGCCAGCAGGGGACTAGCCGGCAGCACAGATACGCAGTATTTT.

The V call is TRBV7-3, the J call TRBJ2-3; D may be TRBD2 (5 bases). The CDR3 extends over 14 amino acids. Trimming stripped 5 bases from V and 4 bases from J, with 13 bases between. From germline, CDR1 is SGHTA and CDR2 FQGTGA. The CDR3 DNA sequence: TGTGCCAGCAGCGCCTTACTAGTTTCAGATACGCAGTATTTT. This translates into CASSALLVSDTQYF.

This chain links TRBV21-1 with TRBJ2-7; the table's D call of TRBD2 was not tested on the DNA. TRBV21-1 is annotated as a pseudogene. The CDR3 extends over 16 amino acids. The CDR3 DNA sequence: TGTGCCAGCAGCAAGAGTAGCGGGAGGTCCTCCTACGAGCAGTACTTC. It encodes CASSKSSGRSSYEQYF.

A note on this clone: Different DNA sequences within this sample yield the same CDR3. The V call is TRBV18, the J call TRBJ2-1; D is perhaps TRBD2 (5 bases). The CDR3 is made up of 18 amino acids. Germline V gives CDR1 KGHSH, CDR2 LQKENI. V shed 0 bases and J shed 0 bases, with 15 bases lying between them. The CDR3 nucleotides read TGTGCCAGCTCACCACCGAACCAGCGGCCCAGCTCCTACAATGAGCAGTTCTTC. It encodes CASSPPNQRPSSYNEQFF.

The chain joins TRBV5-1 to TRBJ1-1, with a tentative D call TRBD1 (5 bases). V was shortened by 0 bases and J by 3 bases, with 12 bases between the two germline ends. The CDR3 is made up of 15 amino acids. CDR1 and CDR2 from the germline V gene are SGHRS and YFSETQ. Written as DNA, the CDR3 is TGCGCCAGCAGCTTGGTACCCCAAGGGGACACTGAAGCTTTCTTT. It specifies CASSLVPQGDTEAFF.

The CDR3 DNA reads TGTGCCAGCAGCCGAAGGGACAGGGGATACAATGAGCAGTTCTTC. This encodes CASSRRDRGYNEQFF. The chain joins TRBV7-8 to TRBJ2-1; 10 bases match TRBD1. After removal of 5 bases from V and 4 bases from J, the junction contained 5 bases not matched to a gene. This CDR3 spans 15 amino acids. Per the germline V gene, CDR1 is SGHVS and CDR2 is FQNEAQ.

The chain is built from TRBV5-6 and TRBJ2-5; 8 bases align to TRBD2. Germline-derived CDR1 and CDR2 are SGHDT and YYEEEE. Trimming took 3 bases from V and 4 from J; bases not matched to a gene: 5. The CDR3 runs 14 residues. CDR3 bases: TGTGCCAGCAGCTACTCCGGGACTAGAGAGACCCAGTACTTC. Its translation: CASSYSGTRETQYF. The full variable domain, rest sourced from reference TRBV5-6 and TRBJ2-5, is DAGVTQSPTHLIKTRGQQVTLRCSPKSGHDTVSWYQQALGQGPQFIFQYYEEEERQRGNFPDRFSGHQFPNYSSELNVNALLLGDSALYLCASSYSGTRETQYFGPGTRLLVL.

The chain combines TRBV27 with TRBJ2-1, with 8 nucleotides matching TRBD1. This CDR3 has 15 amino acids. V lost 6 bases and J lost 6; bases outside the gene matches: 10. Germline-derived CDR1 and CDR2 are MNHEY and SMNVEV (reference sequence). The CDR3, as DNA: TGTGCCAGCAGCAATGGACAGGGAAGCCCCAATGAGCAGTTCTTC. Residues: CASSNGQGSPNEQFF.

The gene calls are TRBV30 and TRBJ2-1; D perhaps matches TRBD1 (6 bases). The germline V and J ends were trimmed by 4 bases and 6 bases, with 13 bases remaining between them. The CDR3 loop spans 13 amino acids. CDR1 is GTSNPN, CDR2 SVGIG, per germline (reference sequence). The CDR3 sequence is CAWKDRRFNEQFF. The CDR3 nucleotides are TGTGCCTGGAAGGACAGAAGATTCAATGAGCAGTTCTTC.

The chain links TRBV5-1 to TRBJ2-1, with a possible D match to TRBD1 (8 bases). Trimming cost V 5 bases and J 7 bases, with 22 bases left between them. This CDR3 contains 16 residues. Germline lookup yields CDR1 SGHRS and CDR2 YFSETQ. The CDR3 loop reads CASRLPYTGGANEQFF. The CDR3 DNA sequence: TGCGCCAGCAGGCTTCCTTATACAGGGGGGGCAAATGAGCAGTTCTTC. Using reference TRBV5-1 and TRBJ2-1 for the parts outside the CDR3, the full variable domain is KAGVTQTPRYLIKTRGQQVTLSCSPISGHRSVSWYQQTPGQGLQFLFEYFSETQRNKGNFPGRFSGRQFSNSRSEMNVSTLELGDSALYLCASRLPYTGGANEQFFGPGTRLTVL.

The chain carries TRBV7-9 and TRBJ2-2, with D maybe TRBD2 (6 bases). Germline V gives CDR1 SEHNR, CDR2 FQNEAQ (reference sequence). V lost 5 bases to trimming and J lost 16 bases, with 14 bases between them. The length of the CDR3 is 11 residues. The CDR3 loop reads CASSPPGLRFF. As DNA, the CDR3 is TGTGCCAGCAGCCCGCCGGGACTTAGGTTTTTT.

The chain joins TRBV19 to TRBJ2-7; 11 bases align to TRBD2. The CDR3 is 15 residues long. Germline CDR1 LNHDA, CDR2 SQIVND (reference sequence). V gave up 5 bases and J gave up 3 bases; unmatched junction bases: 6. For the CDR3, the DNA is TGTGCCAGTAGTCTACTAGCGGGAGTCGGCTACGAGCAGTACTTC. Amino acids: CASSLLAGVGYEQYF.

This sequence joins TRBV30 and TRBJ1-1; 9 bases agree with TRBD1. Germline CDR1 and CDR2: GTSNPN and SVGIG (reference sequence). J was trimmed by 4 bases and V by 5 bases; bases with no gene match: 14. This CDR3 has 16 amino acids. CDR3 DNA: TGTGCCTGGGGGCGGGACAGGGTAATTAGTGGCACTGAAGCTTTCTTT. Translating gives CAWGRDRVISGTEAFF.

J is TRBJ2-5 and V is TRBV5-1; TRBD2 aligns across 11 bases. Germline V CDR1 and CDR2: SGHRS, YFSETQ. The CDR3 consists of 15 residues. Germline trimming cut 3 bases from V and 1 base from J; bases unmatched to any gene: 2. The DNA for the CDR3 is TGCGCCAGCAGCTCAGGGACTAGCGGCCAAGAGACCCAGTACTTC. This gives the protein CASSSGTSGQETQYF.

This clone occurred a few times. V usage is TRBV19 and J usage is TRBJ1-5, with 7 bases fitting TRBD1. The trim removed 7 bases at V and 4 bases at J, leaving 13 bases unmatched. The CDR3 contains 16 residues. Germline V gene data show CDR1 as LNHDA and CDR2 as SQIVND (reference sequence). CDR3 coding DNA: TGTGCCAGTAAATGGACAGGTGGTCGGAGGAATCAGCCCCAGCATTTT. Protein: CASKWTGGRRNQPQHF.

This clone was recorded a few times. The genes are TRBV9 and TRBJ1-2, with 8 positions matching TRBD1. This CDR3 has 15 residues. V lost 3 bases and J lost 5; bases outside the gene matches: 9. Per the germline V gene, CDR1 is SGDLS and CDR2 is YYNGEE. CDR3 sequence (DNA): TGTGCCAGCAGCGAGGGGAACAGGGGGAATTATGGCTACACCTTC. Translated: CASSEGNRGNYGYTF.

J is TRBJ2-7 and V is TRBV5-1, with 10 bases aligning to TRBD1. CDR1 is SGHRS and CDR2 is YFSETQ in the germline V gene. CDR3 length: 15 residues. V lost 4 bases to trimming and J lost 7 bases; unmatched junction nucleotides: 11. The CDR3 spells CASSPRDRGPEEQYF. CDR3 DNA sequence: TGCGCCAGCAGCCCCCGGGACAGGGGCCCTGAGGAGCAGTACTTC.

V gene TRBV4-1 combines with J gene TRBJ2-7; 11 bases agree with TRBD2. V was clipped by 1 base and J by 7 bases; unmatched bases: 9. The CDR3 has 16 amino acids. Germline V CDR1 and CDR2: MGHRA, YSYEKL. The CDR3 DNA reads TGCGCCAGCAGCCAAGTACCACTAGCGGGAGCTAGAGAGCAGTACTTC. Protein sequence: CASSQVPLAGAREQYF.

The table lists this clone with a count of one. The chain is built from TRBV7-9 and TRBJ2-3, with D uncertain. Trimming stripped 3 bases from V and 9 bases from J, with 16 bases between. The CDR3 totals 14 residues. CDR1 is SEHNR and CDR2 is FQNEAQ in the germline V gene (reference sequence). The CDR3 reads CASSLRSDPETQYF. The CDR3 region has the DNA TGTGCCAGCAGCTTGAGAAGCGACCCGGAGACGCAGTATTTT.

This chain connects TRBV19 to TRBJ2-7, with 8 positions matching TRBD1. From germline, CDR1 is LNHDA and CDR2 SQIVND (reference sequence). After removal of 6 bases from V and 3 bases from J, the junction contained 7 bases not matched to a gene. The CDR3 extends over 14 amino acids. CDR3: CASSPPGQGYEQYF. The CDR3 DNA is TGTGCCAGTAGCCCTCCCGGACAGGGCTACGAGCAGTACTTC.

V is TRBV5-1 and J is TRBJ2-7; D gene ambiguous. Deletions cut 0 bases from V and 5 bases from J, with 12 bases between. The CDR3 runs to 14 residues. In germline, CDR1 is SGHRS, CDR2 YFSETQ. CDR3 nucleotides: TGCGCCAGCAGCTTGGCACTATCCTACGACGAGCAGTACTTC. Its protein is CASSLALSYDEQYF.

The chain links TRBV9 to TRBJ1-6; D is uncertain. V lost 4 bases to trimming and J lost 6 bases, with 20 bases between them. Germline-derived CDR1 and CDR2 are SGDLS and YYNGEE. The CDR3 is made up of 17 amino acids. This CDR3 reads CASSPLESGGRNSPLHF. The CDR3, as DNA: TGTGCCAGCAGCCCTCTCGAGTCCGGCGGGCGTAATTCACCCCTCCACTTT.